The 5 T cell receptor beta chains given below trace back to one sample, sequenced in a study of CD8 T cells in ankylosing spondylitis. One entry per CDR3 protein results from TCRdb running MiXCR on the 5' RACE reads. The sample has under 250,000 distinct CDR3 sequences; 30% to 35% are singletons. Material for sequencing was blood, either unsorted or a sorted T cell fraction (not recorded which). The receptor set was obtained from a male donor with ankylosing spondylitis or in good health (not recorded which).

The V call is TRBV29-1, the J call TRBJ2-3; D assignment may be TRBD1 or TRBD2 (5 bases each). There are 12 residues in the CDR3. Looked up from germline, CDR1 is SQVTM and CDR2 is ANQGSEA. Trimming took off 4 bases at V and 4 bases at J, with 9 bases between the two ends. The DNA for the CDR3 is TGCAGCGTTGCTCGGGGACCAGATACGCAGTATTTT. Translation gives CSVARGPDTQYF.

The chain recombines TRBV4-1 with TRBJ2-1; 7 nucleotides align to TRBD1. The CDR3 contains 18 residues. Germline V gene sequence: CDR1 MGHRA, CDR2 YSYEKL. V shed 0 bases, J shed 1 base, and the junction held 9 bases outside the gene matches. CDR3 nucleotides: TGCGCCAGCAGCCAAGAAACCGGGACAGTCCCGTCCTACAATGAGCAGTTCTTC. Protein sequence: CASSQETGTVPSYNEQFF.

V usage is TRBV18 and J usage is TRBJ1-2, with a possible D match to TRBD1 (5 bases). V dropped 0 bases and J dropped 5 bases, with 7 bases sitting between them. The CDR3 has 13 amino acids. Germline values: CDR1 KGHSH, CDR2 LQKENI. The CDR3 protein is CASSPPGAYGYTF. The DNA for the CDR3 is TGTGCCAGCTCACCACCAGGGGCTTATGGCTACACCTTC.

V gene TRBV2 combines with J gene TRBJ2-5; the match to TRBD2 covers 10 bases. The V gene end was trimmed by 9 bases and the J gene end by 3 bases; junction bases not matched to a gene: 10. The CDR3 runs to 15 residues. CDR1 SNHLY and CDR2 FYNNEI come from the germline V gene. CDR3 nucleotides: TGTGCCAGTATCCCCGGGACTAGCGACAAAGAGACCCAGTACTTC. Its translation is CASIPGTSDKETQYF.

The chain couples TRBV5-8 to TRBJ2-3; TRBD1 is a possible D gene (6 bases). V lost 0 bases and J 2 bases, leaving 13 bases between the germline ends. The CDR3 contains 16 residues. Germline CDR1 SGHTS, CDR2 YDEGEE. CDR3 sequence (DNA): TGTGCCAGCAGCTTGGAGGGGGACGGCTTCACAGATACGCAGTATTTT. Amino acid sequence: CASSLEGDGFTDTQYF.